This is a list of T cell receptor beta chains from one sample in a study of cytomegalovirus exposure and HLA in healthy donors. TCRdb's table, derived via immunoSEQ multiplex PCR, lists solely in-frame clones and lacks some. The sample lists nearly 200,000 clones, around 79% occurring once. Sequences were obtained from PBMCs. These receptors all come from a male donor in good health and CMV-seropositive. Both conserved end residues are part of each CDR3. The order of the fields is D gene, J gene, clone size, V gene, CDR3 protein, CDR3 DNA. The D gene is left open where the match is weak. Not all rows give a size; the values are once, few, many and, for expanded clones, a class.

>TRBD2|TRBJ2-2|.|TRBV9
CASSVAAGVTTGELFF
TGTGCCAGCAGCGTAGCAGCGGGGGTTACCACCGGGGAGCTGTTTTTT
>.|TRBJ1-1|.|TRBV5-6
CASSLFGSVRGTEAFF
TGTGCCAGCAGCTTGTTCGGGTCGGTCAGGGGCACTGAAGCTTTCTTT
>.|TRBJ2-7|.|TRBV28
CASSLSGGDEQYF
TGTGCCAGCAGCCTATCGGGGGGCGATGAGCAGTACTTC
>TRBD1|TRBJ1-1|.|TRBV5-1
CASSLAAGGTTEAFF
TGCGCCAGCAGCTTGGCGGCAGGGGGAACCACTGAAGCTTTCTTT
>.|TRBJ2-1|.|TRBV19
CASSITRGSRNEQFF
TGTGCCAGTAGTATTACACGGGGGAGTAGGAATGAGCAGTTCTTC
>.|TRBJ1-5|.|TRBV28
CASSLVGGQPQHF
TGTGCCAGCAGTTTGGTGGGAGGTCAGCCCCAGCATTTT
>.|TRBJ2-7|few|TRBV30
CAWSVGISYEQYF
TGTGCCTGGAGTGTCGGGATCTCGTACGAGCAGTACTTC
>.|TRBJ1-2|.|TRBV4-2
CASSQEGDTYPSSNYGYTF
TGTGCCAGCAGCCAAGAAGGGGACACCTATCCTTCGTCTAACTATGGCTACACCTTC
>TRBD2|TRBJ2-1|.|TRBV5-1
CASSLESGGNEQFF
TGCGCCAGCAGCTTGGAATCGGGGGGCAATGAGCAGTTCTTC
>.|TRBJ1-1|once|TRBV2
CASLRVTEAFF
TGTGCCAGCCTCCGGGTTACTGAAGCTTTCTTT
>.|TRBJ2-1|.|TRBV7-2
CASSLTTSHEQFF
TGTGCCAGCAGCTTAACGACTAGTCATGAGCAGTTCTTC
>.|TRBJ2-6|few|TRBV6-1
CASSVSLAGAGANVLTF
TGTGCCAGCAGTGTATCCCTTGCCGGGGCTGGGGCCAACGTCCTGACTTTC
>.|TRBJ2-7|.|TRBV27
CASNSGLGVAYEQYF
TGTGCCAGCAATTCCGGATTAGGGGTTGCCTACGAGCAGTACTTC
>.|TRBJ1-2|.|TRBV15
CATSRGGRDGYTF
TGTGCCACCAGCAGAGGAGGTAGAGATGGCTACACCTTC
>TRBD2|TRBJ2-1|.|TRBV10-3
CASRTSGRDEQFF
TGTGCCTCCAGGACTAGCGGGAGGGATGAGCAGTTCTTC
>TRBD1|TRBJ1-3|.|TRBV18
CASSPDRSGNTIYF
TGTGCCAGCTCACCGGACAGGTCTGGAAACACCATATATTTT
>TRBD1|TRBJ1-4|.|TRBV27
CASSFIIGHRGREKLFF
TGTGCCAGCAGTTTTATCATAGGGCACAGGGGGCGCGAAAAACTGTTTTTT
>.|TRBJ1-5|.|TRBV11-3
CASSLGKRQPQHF
TGTGCCAGCAGCTTAGGAAAGAGGCAGCCCCAGCATTTT
>TRBD2|TRBJ2-3|.|TRBV4-1
CASSQRGLAGAPDTQYF
TGCGCCAGCAGCCAGCGAGGACTAGCGGGAGCCCCAGATACGCAGTATTTT
>.|TRBJ1-3|.|TRBV28
CASSLARDRSGNTIYF
TGTGCCAGCAGTTTAGCGAGGGATCGCTCTGGAAACACCATATATTTT
>TRBD2|TRBJ2-2|.|TRBV7-8
CASTMGGTRELFF
TGTGCCAGCACCATGGGAGGGACCCGGGAGCTGTTTTTT
>TRBD1|TRBJ1-5|.|TRBV30
CAWRTGVQPQHF
TGTGCCTGGAGGACAGGGGTTCAGCCCCAGCATTTT
>.|TRBJ1-2|.|TRBV27
CASSPTLRDGYTF
TGTGCCAGCAGTCCCACCCTAAGAGATGGCTACACCTTC
>TRBD1|TRBJ2-2|.|TRBV7-9
CASSFDRANTGELFF
TGTGCCAGCAGCTTCGACAGGGCGAACACCGGGGAGCTGTTTTTT
>TRBD1|TRBJ2-1|.|TRBV6-4
CASSDTGTAYNEQFF
TGTGCCAGCAGTGATACCGGGACAGCATACAATGAGCAGTTCTTC
>.|TRBJ1-4|.|TRBV4-3
CASSQVGSGEKLFF
TGCGCCAGCAGCCAAGTGGGAAGCGGTGAAAAACTGTTTTTT
>.|TRBJ1-5|.|TRBV23-1
CASSPREDQPQHF
TGCGCCAGCAGTCCCCGGGAGGATCAGCCCCAGCATTTT
>.|TRBJ2-3|.|TRBV6-5
CASRPPLSVDTQYF
TGTGCCAGCCGCCCGCCGTTGTCGGTTGATACGCAGTATTTT
>TRBD1|TRBJ2-7|.|TRBV9
CASSGSTGGYEQYF
TGTGCCAGCAGCGGATCCACAGGGGGCTACGAGCAGTACTTC
>TRBD2|TRBJ2-3|.|TRBV7-9
CASSLRGTRLASGTDTQYF
TGTGCCAGCAGCTTAAGGGGAACCCGACTAGCTTCAGGTACCGATACGCAGTATTTT
>.|TRBJ2-7|few|TRBV5-1
CASSLGQGGEQYF
TGCGCCAGCAGCTTGGGCCAGGGTGGCGAGCAGTACTTC
>TRBD1|TRBJ1-2|.|TRBV5-1
CASSQDREGYTF
TGCGCCAGCAGCCAGGACAGGGAAGGCTACACCTTC
>.|TRBJ1-4|.|TRBV5-1
CASSVSQGATNEKLFF
TGCGCCAGCAGCGTATCTCAGGGTGCAACTAATGAAAAACTGTTTTTT
>.|TRBJ2-7|.|TRBV10-3
CATWETMKGYEQYF
TGTGCCACCTGGGAGACTATGAAAGGCTACGAGCAGTACTTC
>TRBD2|TRBJ2-7|once|TRBV30
CAWSVGLAGVREQYF
TGTGCCTGGAGTGTCGGGCTAGCGGGAGTGAGGGAGCAGTACTTC
>.|TRBJ2-5|.|TRBV5-4
CASSSPREIQETQYF
TGTGCCAGCAGCAGTCCCCGGGAGATACAAGAGACCCAGTACTTC
>TRBD2|TRBJ2-7|.|TRBV5-4
CASRPGTSGPYEQYF
TGTGCCAGCAGACCCGGGACTAGCGGACCTTACGAGCAGTACTTC
>TRBD1|TRBJ2-7|.|TRBV5-1
CASSRTGGGIYEQYF
TGCGCCAGCAGCCGGACAGGGGGAGGCATCTACGAGCAGTACTTC
>TRBD1|TRBJ1-4|.|TRBV5-1
CASAPGQGVEKLFF
TGCGCCAGCGCACCGGGACAGGGAGTAGAAAAACTGTTTTTT